The sequence of this T cell receptor (beta chain) was determined in a study of Ad26.COV2.S vaccination and SARS-CoV-2 variants. With regard to this clone: Its antigen is not identified.

Repertoires were generated with immunoSEQ multiplex PCR, while TCRdb's copy carries only in-frame clones and drops some. The sample consists of some 190,000 clones, around 90% of them appearing once. Regarding the study as a whole: Analytic work on TCR breadth and depth might have understated the full extent of total T cell responses. Placebo and vaccine recipients had non-spike TCR breadth that was similar. Reportedly, spike-specific CD8+ and CD4+ T cell responses achieved substantial breadth once vaccination had taken place.

The source material was peripheral blood, sampled after recovery from COVID-19. This sequence originates from a human donor who had recovered from COVID-19.

CDR3 nucleotides: TGTGCCAGCAGCCTCCTGGACGGCTACGAGCAGTACTTC. Translation gives CASSLLDGYEQYF. V and J are TRBV7-9 and TRBJ2-7; D is undetermined. Trimming cost V 5 bases and J 3 bases, with 11 bases left between them. Germline lookup yields CDR1 SEHNR and CDR2 FQNEAQ (reference sequence). The CDR3 runs 13 residues.